This is a list of T cell receptor beta chains from one sample in a study of beta chain features in type 1 diabetes. Measured with immunoSEQ multiplex PCR; TCRdb has only the in-frame clones, and not every one. The sample includes about 300,000 clones, roughly 13% seen only once; the top ten take 0.015%. Material: naive CD4+ T cells from blood. The receptors shown here come from a woman aged 18 to 35 with type 1 diabetes. Each CDR3 is given with its conserved first and last residue. The D gene is left open where the match is weak. A row's size may be missing; if present it is once, few, many or a size class.

v_gene: TRBV10-3
d_gene: NA
j_gene: TRBJ2-7
abundance: NA
CDR3nt: TGTGCCATCGCGGGCAGGGGCGGAACACCCTCCTACGAGCAGTACTTC
CDR3aa: CAIAGRGGTPSYEQYF

v_gene: TRBV14
d_gene: TRBD2
j_gene: TRBJ2-1
abundance: NA
CDR3nt: TGTGCCAGCAGCCAAGAAACTAGCGGGAGTTGGTGGAATGAGCAGTTCTTC
CDR3aa: CASSQETSGSWWNEQFF

v_gene: TRBV27
d_gene: NA
j_gene: TRBJ2-1
abundance: few
CDR3nt: TGTGCCAGCAGTTCCGTAGCGGCCGGGGACAATGAGCAGTTCTTC
CDR3aa: CASSSVAAGDNEQFF

v_gene: TRBV30
d_gene: TRBD2
j_gene: TRBJ2-7
abundance: NA
CDR3nt: TGTGCCTGGAGTTCCGGTACTAGCGGGAGGTACGAGCAGTACTTC
CDR3aa: CAWSSGTSGRYEQYF

v_gene: TRBV30
d_gene: NA
j_gene: TRBJ1-2
abundance: few
CDR3nt: TGTGCCTGGAGTGTCAGGGCTGGGGGCTACACCTTC
CDR3aa: CAWSVRAGGYTF

v_gene: TRBV29-1
d_gene: TRBD2
j_gene: TRBJ2-1
abundance: NA
CDR3nt: TGCAGCGTTGGAGCTAGCGGGTCCTACAATGAGCAGTTCTTC
CDR3aa: CSVGASGSYNEQFF

v_gene: TRBV23-1
d_gene: TRBD1
j_gene: TRBJ1-5
abundance: few
CDR3nt: TGCGCCAGCAGTCAGTTCCGGGACAGGAGACTTTATAGCAATCAGCCCCAGCATTTT
CDR3aa: CASSQFRDRRLYSNQPQHF

v_gene: TRBV2
d_gene: NA
j_gene: TRBJ1-1
abundance: few
CDR3nt: TGTGCCAGCAGTGTGCAGGGGAACACTGAAGCTTTCTTT
CDR3aa: CASSVQGNTEAFF

v_gene: TRBV4-3
d_gene: NA
j_gene: TRBJ1-2
abundance: NA
CDR3nt: TGCGCCAGCAGCCAAGTATCCCAGGGCTATGGCTACACCTTC
CDR3aa: CASSQVSQGYGYTF

v_gene: TRBV5-1
d_gene: NA
j_gene: TRBJ1-1
abundance: few
CDR3nt: TGCGCCAGCAGCTTGTTTGGGGGCTTCACTGAAGCTTTCTTT
CDR3aa: CASSLFGGFTEAFF

v_gene: TRBV7-2
d_gene: NA
j_gene: TRBJ1-1
abundance: few
CDR3nt: TGTGCCAGCAGCCCTCGACAGATTAGTACTGAAGCTTTCTTT
CDR3aa: CASSPRQISTEAFF

v_gene: TRBV2
d_gene: TRBD1
j_gene: TRBJ2-7
abundance: few
CDR3nt: TGTGCCAGCAGCTGGGACAGAGCCTACGAGCAGTACTTC
CDR3aa: CASSWDRAYEQYF

v_gene: TRBV4-3
d_gene: NA
j_gene: TRBJ2-1
abundance: NA
CDR3nt: TGCGCCAGCAGCCAAGATACCAGCTCCTACAATGAGCAGTTCTTC
CDR3aa: CASSQDTSSYNEQFF

v_gene: TRBV5-1
d_gene: TRBD2
j_gene: TRBJ2-1
abundance: few
CDR3nt: TGCGCCAGCTACATTTCTGAGACTAGCGGGTATGAGCAGTTCTTC
CDR3aa: CASYISETSGYEQFF

v_gene: TRBV18
d_gene: TRBD1
j_gene: TRBJ1-5
abundance: few
CDR3nt: TGTGCCAGCTCACCCGACAGGGGGCTTAGCAATCAGCCCCAGCATTTT
CDR3aa: CASSPDRGLSNQPQHF

v_gene: TRBV19
d_gene: TRBD2
j_gene: TRBJ2-3
abundance: NA
CDR3nt: TGTGCCAGTAGTGCTCTGGTGACTAGCGGATATGGTACGCAGTATTTT
CDR3aa: CASSALVTSGYGTQYF

v_gene: TRBV30
d_gene: NA
j_gene: TRBJ2-1
abundance: few
CDR3nt: TGTGCCTGGAGTGTACAAGTTTACAATGAGCAGTTCTTC
CDR3aa: CAWSVQVYNEQFF

v_gene: TRBV2
d_gene: TRBD1
j_gene: TRBJ1-4
abundance: NA
CDR3nt: TGTGCCAGCAGTTCTGGACAGGGAGTCACTGAAAAACTGTTTTTT
CDR3aa: CASSSGQGVTEKLFF

v_gene: TRBV7-9
d_gene: TRBD1
j_gene: TRBJ2-7
abundance: few
CDR3nt: TGTGCCAGCAACTACAGGGGGTCCTTCAACGAGCAGTACTTC
CDR3aa: CASNYRGSFNEQYF

v_gene: TRBV6-1
d_gene: NA
j_gene: TRBJ2-1
abundance: few
CDR3nt: TGTGCCAGCAGCAATCGACTCGAGCAGTTCTTC
CDR3aa: CASSNRLEQFF

v_gene: TRBV4-3
d_gene: NA
j_gene: TRBJ2-5
abundance: NA
CDR3nt: TGCGCCAGCAGCCAAGAGTACAGGGAAGTAGAGACCCAGTACTTC
CDR3aa: CASSQEYREVETQYF

v_gene: TRBV27
d_gene: TRBD2
j_gene: TRBJ2-7
abundance: NA
CDR3nt: TGTGCCAGCAGTGTACTAGCGGGAGTCGTCTACGAGCAGTACTTC
CDR3aa: CASSVLAGVVYEQYF

v_gene: TRBV18
d_gene: NA
j_gene: TRBJ2-3
abundance: few
CDR3nt: TGTGCCAGCTTCCGGGGGACAGACACAGATACGCAGTATTTT
CDR3aa: CASFRGTDTDTQYF

v_gene: TRBV11-2
d_gene: NA
j_gene: TRBJ2-2
abundance: NA
CDR3nt: TGTGCCAGCAGCTTTATTGTCGGGTGGAACACCGGGGAGCTGTTTTTT
CDR3aa: CASSFIVGWNTGELFF

v_gene: TRBV30
d_gene: NA
j_gene: TRBJ1-5
abundance: NA
CDR3nt: TGTGCCTGGAGTGTAGGCAGGGGTAGTCAGCCCCAGCATTTT
CDR3aa: CAWSVGRGSQPQHF

v_gene: TRBV6-6
d_gene: TRBD1
j_gene: TRBJ1-5
abundance: NA
CDR3nt: TGTGCCAGCAGTGGAAGACAGGGAAGGCAGCCCCAGCATTTT
CDR3aa: CASSGRQGRQPQHF

v_gene: TRBV10-3
d_gene: TRBD2
j_gene: TRBJ2-1
abundance: few
CDR3nt: TGTGCCATCGCCGGGACTAGCGGGAGCTCCTACAATGAGCAGTTCTTC
CDR3aa: CAIAGTSGSSYNEQFF

v_gene: TRBV7-2
d_gene: NA
j_gene: TRBJ2-1
abundance: few
CDR3nt: TGTGCCAGCAGCCCCTATACGGGGGAGCAGTTCTTC
CDR3aa: CASSPYTGEQFF

v_gene: TRBV7-2
d_gene: TRBD1
j_gene: TRBJ1-2
abundance: few
CDR3nt: TGTGCCAGCAGCTTAGGGACCTCGGGACAGGGGTACACCTTC
CDR3aa: CASSLGTSGQGYTF